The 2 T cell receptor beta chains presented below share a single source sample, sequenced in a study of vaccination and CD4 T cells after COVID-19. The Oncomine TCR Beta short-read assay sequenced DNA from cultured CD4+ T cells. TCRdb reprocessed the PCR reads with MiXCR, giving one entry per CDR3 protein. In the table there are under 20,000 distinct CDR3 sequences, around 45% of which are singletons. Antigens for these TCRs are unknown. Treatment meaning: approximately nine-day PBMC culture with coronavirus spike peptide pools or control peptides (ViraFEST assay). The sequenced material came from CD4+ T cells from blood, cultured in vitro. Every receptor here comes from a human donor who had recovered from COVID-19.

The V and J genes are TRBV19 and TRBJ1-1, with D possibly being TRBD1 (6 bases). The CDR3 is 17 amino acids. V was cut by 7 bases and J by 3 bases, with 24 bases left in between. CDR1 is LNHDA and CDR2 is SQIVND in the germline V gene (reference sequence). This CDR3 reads CASTEGGWAGRDTEAFF. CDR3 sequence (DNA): TGTGCCAGTACCGAGGGGGGTTGGGCAGGGAGGGACACTGAAGCTTTCTTT.

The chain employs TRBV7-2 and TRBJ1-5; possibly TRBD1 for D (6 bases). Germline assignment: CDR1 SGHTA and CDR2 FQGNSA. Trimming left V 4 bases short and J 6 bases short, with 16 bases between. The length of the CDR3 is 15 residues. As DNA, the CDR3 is TGTGCCAGCAGCTCTCAACAGGGACTCGGTCAGCCCCAGCATTTT. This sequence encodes CASSSQQGLGQPQHF.